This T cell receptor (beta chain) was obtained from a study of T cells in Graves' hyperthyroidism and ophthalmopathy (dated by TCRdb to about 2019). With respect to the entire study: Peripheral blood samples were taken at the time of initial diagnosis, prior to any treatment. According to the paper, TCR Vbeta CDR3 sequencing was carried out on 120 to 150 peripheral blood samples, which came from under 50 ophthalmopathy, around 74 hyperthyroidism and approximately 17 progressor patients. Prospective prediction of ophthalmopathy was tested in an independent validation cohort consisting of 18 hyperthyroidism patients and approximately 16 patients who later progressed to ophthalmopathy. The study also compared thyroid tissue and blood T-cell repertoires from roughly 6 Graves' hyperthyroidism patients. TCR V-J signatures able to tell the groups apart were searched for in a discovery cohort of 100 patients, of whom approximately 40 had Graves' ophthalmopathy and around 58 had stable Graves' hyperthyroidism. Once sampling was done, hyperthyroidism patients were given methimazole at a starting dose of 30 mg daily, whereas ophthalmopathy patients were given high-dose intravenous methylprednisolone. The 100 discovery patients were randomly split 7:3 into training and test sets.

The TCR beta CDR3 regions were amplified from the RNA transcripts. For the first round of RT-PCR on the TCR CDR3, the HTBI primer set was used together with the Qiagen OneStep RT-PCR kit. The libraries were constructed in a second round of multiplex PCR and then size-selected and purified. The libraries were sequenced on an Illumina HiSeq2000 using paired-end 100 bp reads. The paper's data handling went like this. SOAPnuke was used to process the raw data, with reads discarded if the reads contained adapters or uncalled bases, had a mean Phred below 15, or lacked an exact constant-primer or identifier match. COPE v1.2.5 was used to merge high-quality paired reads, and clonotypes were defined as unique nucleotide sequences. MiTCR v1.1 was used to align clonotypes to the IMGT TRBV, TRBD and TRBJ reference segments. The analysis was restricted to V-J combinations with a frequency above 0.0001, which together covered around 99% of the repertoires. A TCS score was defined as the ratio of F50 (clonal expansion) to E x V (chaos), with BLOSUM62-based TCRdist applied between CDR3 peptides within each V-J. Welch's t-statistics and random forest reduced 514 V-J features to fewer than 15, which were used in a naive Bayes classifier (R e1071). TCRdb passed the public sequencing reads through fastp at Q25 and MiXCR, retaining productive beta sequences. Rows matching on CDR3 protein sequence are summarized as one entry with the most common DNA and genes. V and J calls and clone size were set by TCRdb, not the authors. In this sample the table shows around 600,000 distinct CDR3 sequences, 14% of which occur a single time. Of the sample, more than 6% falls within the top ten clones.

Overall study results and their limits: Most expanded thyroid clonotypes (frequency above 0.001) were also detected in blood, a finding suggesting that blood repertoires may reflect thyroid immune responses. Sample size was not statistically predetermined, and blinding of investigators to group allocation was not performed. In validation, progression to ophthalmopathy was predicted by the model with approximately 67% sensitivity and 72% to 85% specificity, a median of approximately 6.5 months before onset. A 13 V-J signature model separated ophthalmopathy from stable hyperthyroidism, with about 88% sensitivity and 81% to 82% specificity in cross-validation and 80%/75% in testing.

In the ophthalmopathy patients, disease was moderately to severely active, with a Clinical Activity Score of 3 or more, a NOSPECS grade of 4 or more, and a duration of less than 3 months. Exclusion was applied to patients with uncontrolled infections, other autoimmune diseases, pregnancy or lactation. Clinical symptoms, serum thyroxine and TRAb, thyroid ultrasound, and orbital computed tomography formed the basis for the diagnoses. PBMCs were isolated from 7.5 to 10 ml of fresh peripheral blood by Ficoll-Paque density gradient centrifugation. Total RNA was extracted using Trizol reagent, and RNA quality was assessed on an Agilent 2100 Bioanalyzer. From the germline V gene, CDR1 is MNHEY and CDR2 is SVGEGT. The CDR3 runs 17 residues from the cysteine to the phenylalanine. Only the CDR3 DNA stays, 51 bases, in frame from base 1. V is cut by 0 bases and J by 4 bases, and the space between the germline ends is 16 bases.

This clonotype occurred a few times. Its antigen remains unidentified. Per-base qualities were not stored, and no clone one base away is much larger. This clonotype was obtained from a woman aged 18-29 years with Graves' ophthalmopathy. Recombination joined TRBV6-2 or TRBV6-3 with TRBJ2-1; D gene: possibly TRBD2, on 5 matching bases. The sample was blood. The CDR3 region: CASSYSSVTRDYNEQFF. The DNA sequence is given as TGTGCCAGCAGTTACTCGAGTGTCACTAGGGATTACAATGAGCAGTTCTTC.